The entry that follows covers one T cell receptor (beta chain) sequence. Its specificity is unknown. Using RNA transcripts as the source, TCR beta CDR3 regions were amplified. The study used the HTBI primer set for a first-round RT-PCR of the TCR CDR3. Each CDR3 protein is one row after TCRdb ran MiXCR on the multiplex PCR reads. The data show approximately 640,000 distinct CDR3 sequences, with around 15% seen just once and 3.5% to 4% held by the top ten. Orbital computed tomography, thyroid ultrasound, serum thyroxine and TRAb, and clinical symptoms together informed the diagnoses. These data come from a study of T cells in Graves' hyperthyroidism and ophthalmopathy. Across the study: Any treatment followed the collection of peripheral blood at initial diagnosis. Whole-study results and caveats: Ophthalmopathy was separated from stable hyperthyroidism by a 13 V-J model. Ophthalmopathy was predicted by the model a median of 6.5 months ahead of onset.

The material sequenced was blood. The clonotype comes from a woman aged 30 to 39 with Graves' hyperthyroidism.

CDR3 coding DNA: TGCAGTGCTAGCCCCGGACGTCTCAGCTATGGCTACACCTTC. Encoded protein: CSASPGRLSYGYTF. V gene TRBV20-1 combines with J gene TRBJ1-2; D not certain. The length of the CDR3 is 14 residues. Per the germline V gene, CDR1 is DFQATT and CDR2 is SNEGSKA (reference sequence). Trimming left V 3 bases short and J 4 bases short, with 15 bases between.